This is a list of T cell receptor beta chains from one sample in a study of shared clonotypes between healthy human individuals. Clones were read by immunoSEQ multiplex PCR, and TCRdb kept only the in-frame ones, dropping some. The data contain fewer than 2.5 million clones, roughly 93% of them singletons. Specimen: naive CD4+ T cells from PBMCs. These receptors all stem from a man between 18 and 29 years old in good health. Some clones in this sample may be carry-over from other donors' samples. Both conserved end residues are part of each CDR3. D genes are given only for firm matches. Clone size is given for some rows only: seen once, a few or many times, or a class if the clone is expanded.

j_gene: TRBJ2-1
abundance: NA
len: 16
v_gene: TRBV7-2
d_gene: TRBD1
CDR3aa: CASRKSTGGSYNEQFF
CDR3nt: TGTGCCAGCAGAAAATCGACAGGGGGCTCCTACAATGAGCAGTTCTTC

j_gene: TRBJ2-2
abundance: NA
len: 15
v_gene: TRBV28
d_gene: NA
CDR3aa: CASSLFVENTGELFF
CDR3nt: TGTGCCAGCAGTTTATTCGTTGAAAACACCGGGGAGCTGTTTTTT

j_gene: TRBJ1-2
abundance: once
len: 15
v_gene: TRBV13
d_gene: TRBD1
CDR3aa: CASSRRTGVITGYTF
CDR3nt: TGTGCCAGCAGCCGCCGGACAGGGGTAATTACTGGCTACACCTTC

j_gene: TRBJ1-5
abundance: NA
len: 17
v_gene: TRBV7-9
d_gene: NA
CDR3aa: CASSFSPTGAFNQPQHF
CDR3nt: TGTGCCAGCAGCTTTAGCCCGACGGGGGCCTTCAATCAGCCCCAGCATTTT

j_gene: TRBJ2-3
abundance: NA
len: 14
v_gene: TRBV29-1
d_gene: TRBD1
CDR3aa: CSSPGTGGGDTQYF
CDR3nt: TGCAGCTCCCCAGGGACAGGGGGCGGAGATACGCAGTATTTT

j_gene: TRBJ1-1
abundance: NA
len: 14
v_gene: TRBV10-3
d_gene: NA
CDR3aa: CAISEGEANTEAFF
CDR3nt: TGTGCCATCAGTGAAGGGGAGGCGAACACTGAAGCTTTCTTT

j_gene: TRBJ1-2
abundance: NA
len: 14
v_gene: TRBV21-1
d_gene: NA
CDR3aa: CASGLQLRNYGYTF
CDR3nt: TGTGCCAGCGGACTACAGCTACGTAACTATGGCTACACCTTC

j_gene: TRBJ2-3
abundance: NA
len: 14
v_gene: TRBV7-8
d_gene: TRBD2
CDR3aa: CASSPGLAMDTQYF
CDR3nt: TGTGCCAGCAGCCCGGGACTAGCTATGGATACGCAGTATTTT

j_gene: TRBJ2-1
abundance: NA
len: 15
v_gene: TRBV5-1
d_gene: NA
CDR3aa: CASSLRGLLNNEQFF
CDR3nt: TGCGCCAGCAGCTTGCGTGGACTTCTTAACAATGAGCAGTTCTTC

j_gene: TRBJ2-6
abundance: NA
len: 15
v_gene: TRBV2
d_gene: NA
CDR3aa: CASSELGTGANVLTF
CDR3nt: TGTGCCAGCAGTGAACTGGGGACCGGGGCCAACGTCCTGACTTTC

j_gene: TRBJ1-2
abundance: NA
len: 16
v_gene: TRBV9
d_gene: NA
CDR3aa: CASSVGGVNGLYGYTF
CDR3nt: TGTGCCAGCAGCGTGGGAGGAGTAAATGGCCTCTATGGCTACACCTTC

j_gene: TRBJ2-7
abundance: once
len: 15
v_gene: TRBV19
d_gene: TRBD1
CDR3aa: CASSRTGTGGYEQYF
CDR3nt: TGTGCCAGTAGTCGTACCGGGACAGGAGGCTACGAGCAGTACTTC

j_gene: TRBJ2-2
abundance: NA
len: 13
v_gene: TRBV6-5
d_gene: NA
CDR3aa: CASSYWTTGELFF
CDR3nt: TGTGCCAGCAGTTACTGGACTACCGGGGAGCTGTTTTTT

j_gene: TRBJ2-2
abundance: NA
len: 19
v_gene: TRBV11-3
d_gene: NA
CDR3aa: CASSLNGWGASGNTGELFF
CDR3nt: TGTGCCAGCAGCTTAAACGGATGGGGGGCGAGCGGGAACACCGGGGAGCTGTTTTTT

j_gene: TRBJ2-5
abundance: NA
len: 13
v_gene: TRBV18
d_gene: NA
CDR3aa: CASSPKGKETQYF
CDR3nt: TGTGCCAGCTCACCGAAGGGGAAAGAGACCCAGTACTTC

j_gene: TRBJ2-6
abundance: NA
len: 17
v_gene: TRBV7-9
d_gene: NA
CDR3aa: CASSPGTSPSGANVLTF
CDR3nt: TGTGCCAGCAGCCCAGGGACATCACCCTCTGGGGCCAACGTCCTGACTTTC

j_gene: TRBJ1-5
abundance: NA
len: 14
v_gene: TRBV18
d_gene: TRBD1
CDR3aa: CASSPGTASQPQHF
CDR3nt: TGTGCCAGCTCACCCGGGACAGCTTCTCAGCCCCAGCATTTT

j_gene: TRBJ2-7
abundance: NA
len: 15
v_gene: TRBV29-1
d_gene: TRBD1
CDR3aa: CSVATGTGGSYEQYF
CDR3nt: TGCAGCGTCGCAACCGGGACAGGGGGCTCCTACGAGCAGTACTTC

j_gene: TRBJ2-7
abundance: NA
len: 12
v_gene: TRBV5-4
d_gene: NA
CDR3aa: CASSWGQTQETF
CDR3nt: TGTGCCAGCAGCTGGGGCCAGACCCAGGAGACCTTC

j_gene: TRBJ2-2
abundance: few
len: 12
v_gene: TRBV7-9
d_gene: NA
CDR3aa: CASSPVTGELFF
CDR3nt: TGTGCCAGCAGCCCCGTGACCGGGGAGCTGTTTTTT

j_gene: TRBJ2-7
abundance: NA
len: 15
v_gene: TRBV6-1
d_gene: NA
CDR3aa: CASSDTPGYRNEQYF
CDR3nt: TGTGCCAGCAGTGATACCCCGGGGTATCGTAACGAGCAGTACTTC

j_gene: TRBJ2-7
abundance: NA
len: 15
v_gene: TRBV7-9
d_gene: TRBD1
CDR3aa: CASSPGGGLPYEQYF
CDR3nt: TGTGCCAGCAGCCCAGGGGGCGGGTTACCCTACGAGCAGTACTTC

j_gene: TRBJ1-4
abundance: NA
len: 14
v_gene: TRBV7-9
d_gene: NA
CDR3aa: CASSSGVFGEKLFF
CDR3nt: TGTGCCAGCAGCTCGGGGGTATTCGGGGAAAAACTGTTTTTT

j_gene: TRBJ1-2
abundance: once
len: 12
v_gene: TRBV4-1
d_gene: NA
CDR3aa: CASSQENYGYTF
CDR3nt: TGCGCCAGCAGCCAAGAGAACTATGGCTACACCTTC

j_gene: TRBJ2-1
abundance: NA
len: 11
v_gene: TRBV19
d_gene: NA
CDR3aa: CASSILNEQFF
CDR3nt: TGTGCCAGTAGTATACTCAATGAGCAGTTCTTC

j_gene: TRBJ2-1
abundance: NA
len: 16
v_gene: TRBV19
d_gene: TRBD1
CDR3aa: CASSIGTGTANNEQFF
CDR3nt: TGTGCCAGTAGTATTGGGACGGGGACAGCAAACAATGAGCAGTTCTTC

j_gene: TRBJ2-7
abundance: NA
len: 14
v_gene: TRBV7-9
d_gene: TRBD2
CDR3aa: CASSFAGTSVEQYF
CDR3nt: TGTGCCAGCAGTTTTGCCGGGACTAGCGTCGAGCAGTACTTC

j_gene: TRBJ1-5
abundance: NA
len: 17
v_gene: TRBV19
d_gene: NA
CDR3aa: CASSPVGGVGGNQPQHF
CDR3nt: TGTGCCAGTAGTCCTGTGGGGGGGGTCGGGGGCAATCAGCCCCAGCATTTT

j_gene: TRBJ2-7
abundance: NA
len: 18
v_gene: TRBV14
d_gene: NA
CDR3aa: CASSQDRGERATYYEQYF
CDR3nt: TGTGCCAGCAGCCAAGATCGAGGGGAGCGGGCAACTTACTACGAGCAGTACTTC

j_gene: TRBJ2-7
abundance: NA
len: 18
v_gene: TRBV23-1
d_gene: TRBD1
CDR3aa: CASTPFEDRGPDSYEQYF
CDR3nt: TGCGCCAGCACCCCCTTTGAGGACAGGGGTCCCGACTCCTACGAGCAGTACTTC

j_gene: TRBJ2-3
abundance: NA
len: 17
v_gene: TRBV5-1
d_gene: NA
CDR3aa: CASSLRLGGMGTDTQYF
CDR3nt: TGCGCCAGCAGCTTGCGACTTGGCGGGATGGGCACAGATACGCAGTATTTT

j_gene: TRBJ2-1
abundance: NA
len: 14
v_gene: TRBV5-1
d_gene: TRBD2
CDR3aa: CASSLLAGESEQFF
CDR3nt: TGCGCCAGCAGCTTGCTAGCGGGAGAAAGTGAGCAGTTCTTC

j_gene: TRBJ2-1
abundance: NA
len: 15
v_gene: TRBV4-2
d_gene: NA
CDR3aa: CASSPASGGGNEQFF
CDR3nt: TGTGCCAGCAGCCCGGCTAGCGGAGGGGGCAATGAGCAGTTCTTC

j_gene: TRBJ2-7
abundance: NA
len: 12
v_gene: TRBV7-6
d_gene: NA
CDR3aa: CASSSMVEEQYF
CDR3nt: TGTGCCAGCAGCTCCATGGTGGAGGAGCAGTACTTC

j_gene: TRBJ2-1
abundance: NA
len: 16
v_gene: TRBV7-2
d_gene: TRBD2
CDR3aa: CASSIRTSGSPREQFF
CDR3nt: TGTGCCAGCAGCATCCGGACTAGCGGGAGCCCACGGGAGCAGTTCTTC

j_gene: TRBJ1-6
abundance: NA
len: 12
v_gene: TRBV30
d_gene: NA
CDR3aa: CAWGAYNSPLHF
CDR3nt: TGTGCCTGGGGGGCGTATAATTCACCCCTCCACTTT

j_gene: TRBJ1-1
abundance: NA
len: 14
v_gene: TRBV27
d_gene: NA
CDR3aa: CASSLGRANTEAFF
CDR3nt: TGTGCCAGCAGTTTAGGGCGGGCGAACACTGAAGCTTTCTTT

j_gene: TRBJ2-7
abundance: NA
len: 16
v_gene: TRBV28
d_gene: TRBD2
CDR3aa: CASTLRNNRPWGGQYF
CDR3nt: TGTGCCAGCACCTTACGGAATAACAGACCTTGGGGGGGGCAGTACTTC

j_gene: TRBJ2-1
abundance: NA
len: 15
v_gene: TRBV19
d_gene: NA
CDR3aa: CASSKYRVGQNEQFF
CDR3nt: TGTGCCAGTAGTAAATACAGGGTGGGGCAAAATGAGCAGTTCTTC

j_gene: TRBJ2-1
abundance: NA
len: 16
v_gene: TRBV5-1
d_gene: TRBD2
CDR3aa: CASRAGLAGGPGEQFF
CDR3nt: TGCGCCAGCAGGGCCGGACTAGCGGGAGGGCCTGGTGAGCAGTTCTTC

j_gene: TRBJ2-1
abundance: NA
len: 16
v_gene: TRBV10-3
d_gene: TRBD1
CDR3aa: CAISEGTGHRINEQFF
CDR3nt: TGTGCCATCAGTGAGGGGACAGGCCATAGGATCAATGAGCAGTTCTTC

j_gene: TRBJ2-6
abundance: NA
len: 16
v_gene: TRBV11-2
d_gene: NA
CDR3aa: CASSSHRGGGANVLTF
CDR3nt: TGTGCCAGCAGCTCCCACAGGGGGGGCGGGGCCAACGTCCTGACTTTC

j_gene: TRBJ2-3
abundance: NA
len: 15
v_gene: TRBV5-1
d_gene: TRBD2
CDR3aa: CASSSGLASTDTQYF
CDR3nt: TGCGCCAGCAGCTCCGGACTAGCAAGCACAGATACGCAGTATTTT

j_gene: TRBJ1-1
abundance: NA
len: 13
v_gene: TRBV7-2
d_gene: NA
CDR3aa: CASATRGGTEAFF
CDR3nt: TGTGCCAGCGCGACGAGGGGGGGCACTGAAGCTTTCTTT

j_gene: TRBJ2-7
abundance: NA
len: 14
v_gene: TRBV9
d_gene: TRBD2
CDR3aa: CASSAGTSGIEQYF
CDR3nt: TGTGCCAGCAGCGCAGGGACTAGCGGGATCGAGCAGTACTTC

j_gene: TRBJ2-7
abundance: NA
len: 14
v_gene: TRBV28
d_gene: TRBD2
CDR3aa: CASSLAGGTYEQYF
CDR3nt: TGTGCCAGCAGTCTAGCGGGAGGGACCTACGAGCAGTACTTC